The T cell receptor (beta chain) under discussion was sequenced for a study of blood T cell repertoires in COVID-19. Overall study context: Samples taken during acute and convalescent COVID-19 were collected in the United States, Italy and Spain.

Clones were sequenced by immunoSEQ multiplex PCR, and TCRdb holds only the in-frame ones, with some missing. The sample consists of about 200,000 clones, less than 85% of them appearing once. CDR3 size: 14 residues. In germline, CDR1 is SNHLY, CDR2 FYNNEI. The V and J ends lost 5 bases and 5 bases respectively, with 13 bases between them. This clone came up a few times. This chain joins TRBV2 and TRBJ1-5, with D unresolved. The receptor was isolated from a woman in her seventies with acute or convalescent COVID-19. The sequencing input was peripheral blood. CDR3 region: CASSLFLGDQPQHF. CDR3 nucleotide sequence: TGTGCCAGCAGTTTGTTCCTAGGAGATCAGCCCCAGCATTTT.